A single sample gave rise to the 24 T cell receptor beta chains below, sequenced in a study of cytomegalovirus exposure and HLA in healthy donors. Vbeta (60) and Jbeta (13) primers were used in the PCR. The repertoire was sequenced with immunoSEQ multiplex PCR; TCRdb's copy has only in-frame clones and lacks some. The data contain about 200,000 clones, around 77% of them singletons. Material for sequencing was PBMCs. Receptors originate from a woman between 25 and 40 years old in good health and CMV-seronegative.

This chain links TRBV7-9 with TRBJ2-7, with D possibly TRBD1 on 5 matching bases. Looked up from germline, CDR1 is SEHNR and CDR2 is FQNEAQ (reference sequence). The CDR3 runs 11 residues. Trimming stripped 8 bases from V and 3 bases from J, with 8 bases between. CDR3 amino acids: CASQGYYEQYF. CDR3 sequence (DNA): TGTGCCAGCCAGGGATACTACGAGCAGTACTTC.

The V gene is TRBV27, the J gene TRBJ2-3, with 10 nucleotides matching TRBD1. This CDR3 is 17 amino acids long. The V and J ends lost 2 bases and 1 base, in that order; junction bases with no gene match: 6. Germline-derived CDR1 and CDR2 are MNHEY and SMNVEV (reference sequence). The CDR3: CASSLRQGAIRTDTQYF. CDR3 DNA sequence: TGTGCCAGCAGTTTACGACAGGGGGCGATACGCACAGATACGCAGTATTTT.

This clone was observed once. The junction does not match germline at one end; this may be a read error. The chain couples TRBV2 to TRBJ2-7; D gene ambiguous. Germline V gene sequence: CDR1 SNHLY, CDR2 FYNNEI. The CDR3 contains 10 residues. The CDR3 loop is CASRSCEQYF. CDR3 DNA: TGTGCCAGCAGGTCCTGCGAGCAGTACTTC.

This chain links TRBV5-1 with TRBJ2-7; TRBD1 matches 10 bases. Trimming cost V 2 bases and J 3 bases; bases outside gene matches: 5. CDR3 length: 15 residues. Germline V gene sequence: CDR1 SGHRS, CDR2 YFSETQ. This CDR3 reads CASSLLGQGDYEQYF. In DNA form, the CDR3 reads TGCGCCAGCAGCTTATTAGGACAGGGGGACTACGAGCAGTACTTC.

This chain connects TRBV6-6 to TRBJ2-7, with TRBD2 as a possible D gene (6 bases). V gave up 11 bases and J gave up 5 bases, with 22 bases separating them. The germline V gene encodes CDR1 MNHNY and CDR2 SVGAGI (reference sequence). The CDR3 length is 14 residues. The CDR3 DNA follows: TGTGCCGCGGGCGGGACCATACGGGTCGACGAGCAGTACTTC. Its protein is CAAGGTIRVDEQYF.

The table lists this clone with a few counts. CDR3 loop: CASSVRSNTGELFF. CDR3 coding DNA: TGTGCCAGCAGCGTGCGATCGAACACCGGGGAGCTGTTTTTT. V usage is TRBV9 and J usage is TRBJ2-2; D gene unclear. The ends were cut back, 2 bases at V and 0 bases at J, with 5 bases in the middle. This CDR3 spans 14 amino acids. Per germline, CDR1 SGDLS and CDR2 YYNGEE. Full variable domain (outside the CDR3, taken from reference TRBV9 and TRBJ2-2): DSGVTQTPKHLITATGQRVTLRCSPRSGDLSVYWYQQSLDQGLQFLIQYYNGEERAKGNILERFSAQQFPDLHSELNLSSLELGDSALYFCASSVRSNTGELFFGEGSRLTVL.

The V gene is TRBV27, the J gene TRBJ2-7; no clear D gene. Germline lookup yields CDR1 MNHEY and CDR2 SMNVEV (reference sequence). CDR3 length: 14 residues. Trimming cost V 6 bases and J 3 bases, with 15 bases left between them. This chain's CDR3 is CASSSLGSLYEQYF. The CDR3 DNA follows: TGTGCCAGCAGCTCCCTCGGGTCCCTCTACGAGCAGTACTTC.

This chain links TRBV5-1 with TRBJ2-7, with 8 bases identical to TRBD1. Germline V gene sequence: CDR1 SGHRS, CDR2 YFSETQ. This CDR3 comprises 18 residues. J lost 3 bases, V lost 1 base, and 15 bases had no gene match. The CDR3 sequence is CASSLTGGSPKRFYEQYF. The CDR3 DNA follows: TGCGCCAGCAGCTTGACAGGGGGGAGCCCTAAACGGTTCTACGAGCAGTACTTC.

The sample holds many counts of this clone. The chain carries TRBV6-5 and TRBJ2-1; maybe TRBD2 (5 bases). Per the germline V gene, CDR1 is MNHEY and CDR2 is SVGAGI. The V gene lost 2 bases and the J gene lost 8 bases, with 13 bases spanning the gap. This CDR3 contains 14 residues. Here the CDR3 reads CASSYTLASDEQFF. In DNA form, the CDR3 reads TGTGCCAGCAGTTACACGCTAGCTTCGGATGAGCAGTTCTTC.

The chain carries TRBV2 and TRBJ2-1; D unresolved. Germline CDR1 is SNHLY and CDR2 is FYNNEI. The CDR3 is 14 amino acids. Trimming removed 6 bases from V and 6 bases from J, with 15 bases in between. DNA of the CDR3: TGTGCCAGCAGAGGTAGTCTAGTCGGCAATGAGCAGTTCTTC. Translation gives CASRGSLVGNEQFF.

The gene calls are TRBV29-1 and TRBJ2-3; TRBD2 agrees at 14 bases. Germline-derived CDR1 and CDR2 are SQVTM and ANQGSEA. Trimming removed 8 bases from V and 6 bases from J; junction bases left unmatched: 7. The CDR3 is 14 residues long. In DNA, the CDR3 is TGCAGCTCCAAGGGGACTAGCGGGAGTGATACGCAGTATTTT. Its translation: CSSKGTSGSDTQYF.

As to this clone: One end of the junction varies from germline; a read error may be responsible. This sequence joins TRBV6-5 and TRBJ1-2; possible D gene TRBD1, 5 bases. Germline V gene sequence: CDR1 MNHEY, CDR2 SVGAGI. The CDR3 covers 13 residues. The CDR3 is CASRMTGGSGYPF. The CDR3 region has the DNA TGTGCCAGCAGGATGACGGGGGGGTCTGGCTACCCCTTC.

V is TRBV4-2 and J is TRBJ1-2; possibly TRBD1 for D (6 bases). Trimming shortened V by 4 bases and J by 1 base, and 7 bases separated the two germline ends. CDR1 and CDR2 (germline): LGHNA, YNFKEQ. This CDR3 has 13 residues. The CDR3 here is CASSRTDNYGYTF. The CDR3 DNA follows: TGTGCCAGCAGCCGGACAGATAACTATGGCTACACCTTC.

The chain carries TRBV4-1 and TRBJ1-5; TRBD1 matches at 8 bases. The CDR3 is made up of 17 amino acids. The germline gives CDR1 MGHRA, CDR2 YSYEKL. V dropped 1 base and J dropped 4; count of bases not matched to a gene: 9. In nucleotides, the CDR3 is TGCGCCAGCAGCCAAGGGGGTCAGGGGGCCCGGAATCAGCCCCAGCATTTT. Amino acids: CASSQGGQGARNQPQHF.

V usage is TRBV6-1 and J usage is TRBJ2-3; maybe TRBD1 (7 bases). The CDR3 is 16 residues long. Germline V gives CDR1 MNHNS, CDR2 SASEGT. Trimming pared 1 base from V and 6 bases from J, leaving 17 bases between. The CDR3 nucleotides read TGTGCCAGCAGTGAAGACACCGGAGGGGGCAAGGATACGCAGTATTTT. Its translation is CASSEDTGGGKDTQYF.

The CDR3 nucleotides are TGTGCCATCAGTGAGTCCCAGGGCGGAAACACCATATATTTT. This codes for CAISESQGGNTIYF. The chain has TRBV10-3 and TRBJ1-3; a weak D match, TRBD1 (5 bases). CDR1 is ENHRY and CDR2 is SYGVKD in the germline V gene. The V gene lost 0 bases and the J gene lost 4 bases, with 7 bases spanning the gap. CDR3 length equals 14 residues.

The chain employs TRBV7-2 and TRBJ2-1, with 11 bases that match TRBD2. Trimming cost V 5 bases and J 6 bases; bases outside gene matches: 6. Germline V gene sequence: CDR1 SGHTA, CDR2 FQGNSA. The CDR3 is 15 residues long. The CDR3 region is CASSRGLAAVNEQFF. The CDR3 region has the DNA TGTGCCAGCAGCAGGGGACTAGCGGCTGTCAATGAGCAGTTCTTC. The variable domain in full, completed from reference TRBV7-2 and TRBJ2-1, reads GAGVSQSPSNKVTEKGKDVELRCDPISGHTALYWYRQSLGQGLEFLIYFQGNSAPDKSGLPSDRFSAERTGGSVSTLTIQRTQQEDSAVYLCASSRGLAAVNEQFFGPGTRLTVL.

J is TRBJ2-1 and V is TRBV19, with TRBD2 identical over 9 bases. With 5 bases clipped from V and 4 bases from J, the junction kept 9 bases outside the gene matches. The CDR3 has 16 residues. CDR1 and CDR2 from the germline V gene are LNHDA and SQIVND (reference sequence). CDR3 DNA: TGTGCCAGTAGTTTCCTCACTAGCGGGCGGTACAATGAGCAGTTCTTC. Amino acids: CASSFLTSGRYNEQFF.

This rearrangement joins TRBV6-4 to TRBJ2-3, with a tentative D call TRBD2 (6 bases). The germline CDR1 and CDR2 sequences are MRHNA and SNTAGT. V lost 0 bases to trimming and J lost 7 bases, with 11 bases between them. The CDR3 is 14 residues long. The CDR3 sequence: CASSDSEGGNTQYF. Here the CDR3 DNA reads TGTGCCAGCAGTGACTCAGAGGGAGGTAATACGCAGTATTTT.

The chain is built from TRBV13 and TRBJ2-7; D is possibly TRBD1 (5 bases). Germline assignment: CDR1 PRHDT and CDR2 FYEKMQ (reference sequence). Trimming stripped 4 bases from V and 2 bases from J, with 12 bases between. This CDR3 contains 14 residues. CDR3 DNA sequence: TGTGCCAGCAGCTCGGCAGGGCAGGCCTACGAGCAGTACTTC. Translating gives CASSSAGQAYEQYF.

The chain combines TRBV10-3 with TRBJ2-7; TRBD1 aligns across 10 bases. The V and J ends lost 5 bases and 5 bases, in that order; junction bases with no gene match: 9. CDR1 and CDR2 (germline): ENHRY, SYGVKD. This CDR3 region has 15 residues. The CDR3 sequence is CAISTRQGADNEQYF. In DNA, the CDR3 is TGTGCCATCAGTACAAGACAGGGGGCCGACAACGAGCAGTACTTC.

Only a few counts were recorded for this clone. This chain joins TRBV13 and TRBJ2-7; 10 bases are a match to TRBD1. The germline V gene has CDR1 PRHDT and CDR2 FYEKMQ (reference sequence). Trimming took 4 bases from V and 3 from J; bases not matched to a gene: 3. This CDR3 region has 14 residues. The CDR3 here is CASSSRDRGYEQYF. DNA of the CDR3: TGTGCCAGCAGCTCCCGGGACAGGGGCTACGAGCAGTACTTC.

The gene calls are TRBV12-5 and TRBJ1-1, with TRBD1 matching over 7 bases. The length of the CDR3 is 17 residues. V gave up 0 bases and J gave up 1 base; unmatched junction bases: 8. Germline V CDR1 and CDR2: LGHNT, FRNRAP. For the CDR3, the DNA is TGTGCTAGTGGTTTGGTGACCTCCCGGACAGGGAACACTGAAGCTTTCTTT. It specifies CASGLVTSRTGNTEAFF.

This chain uses TRBV5-1 with TRBJ1-2; D ambiguous. V was shortened by 1 base and J by 6 bases, with 7 bases between the two germline ends. Germline V gives CDR1 SGHRS, CDR2 YFSETQ. CDR3 length equals 12 residues. CDR3 sequence (DNA): TGCGCCAGCAGCTTGACGGAGGATGGCTACACCTTC. Translation: CASSLTEDGYTF.